Listed below are T cell receptor beta chains from one sample, sequenced in a study of PD-L1 blockade in urothelial cancer. The data were produced by immunoSEQ multiplex PCR, yet TCRdb's version contains in-frame clones alone and is incomplete. Among 50,000 or so clones, roughly 80% were seen once, and the ten largest hold 3% to 4%. This specimen was PBMCs, taken around atezolizumab (anti-PD-L1) treatment. The receptors were sampled from a man aged 65 to 79 with urothelial cancer. The CDR3 runs from the conserved cysteine through the conserved F or W. The D gene is left open where the match is weak. Clone size is shown for a subset of rows, as once, few, many or a class of expanded clone.

D	size	J	V	DNA	CDR3
TRBD2	.	TRBJ2-3	TRBV7-6	TGTGCCAGCAGCTTAGCTTCCCTAGCGGGGGTTAAAGATACGCAGTATTTT	CASSLASLAGVKDTQYF
TRBD1	.	TRBJ2-2	TRBV5-4	TGTGCCAGCAGGAGGGGGACAGCGAACACCGGGGAGCTGTTTTTT	CASRRGTANTGELFF
TRBD1	.	TRBJ1-1	TRBV7-3	TGTGCCAGCAGCTTGGGACAGGGGACGACAGCTTTCTTT	CASSLGQGTTAFF
TRBD2	.	TRBJ2-2	TRBV5-1	TGCGCCAGCAGCTTTGGCGGGAGGGAGAACACCGGGGAGCTGTTTTTT	CASSFGGRENTGELFF
TRBD1	.	TRBJ2-7	TRBV7-9	TGTGCCAGCAGCCCTCAGGGGGCATCCTACGAGCAGTACTTC	CASSPQGASYEQYF
TRBD1	.	TRBJ2-1	TRBV28	TGTGCCAGCAGTTTAAGGGGGCGCCAAAACAATGAGCAGTTCTTC	CASSLRGRQNNEQFF
TRBD1	.	TRBJ2-5	TRBV11-2	TGTGCCAGCAGGGCCCTCGCCGGACAGGGTGTTACAGAGACCCAGTACTTC	CASRALAGQGVTETQYF
.	.	TRBJ2-1	TRBV5-1	TGCGCCAGCAGCTTGGTGGGGTTCTCGGGGGAGCAGTTCTTC	CASSLVGFSGEQFF
TRBD2	.	TRBJ2-1	TRBV10-2	TGCGCCAGCAGTGACCATAGTAGCGGGAGTCTAAGTGAGCAGTTCTTC	CASSDHSSGSLSEQFF
.	.	TRBJ1-5	TRBV5-1	TGCGCCAGCAGCTTGGCCGGGAAGGGGCCCCAGCATTTT	CASSLAGKGPQHF
.	.	TRBJ1-3	TRBV7-9	TGTGCCAGCAGCGACTCCGGGGGAGCTGGAAACACCATATATTTT	CASSDSGGAGNTIYF
.	once	TRBJ2-1	TRBV19	TGTGCCAGCCGACTAGAAGATGAGCAGTTCTTC	CASRLEDEQFF
.	.	TRBJ2-3	TRBV29-1	TGCAGCGCCGAGGGTAGCACAGATACGCAGTATTTT	CSAEGSTDTQYF
TRBD1	.	TRBJ1-2	TRBV6-1	TGTGCCAGCAGTGTGTCTTCGGGACAGGGAGCATCTGGCTACACCTTC	CASSVSSGQGASGYTF
.	.	TRBJ2-5	TRBV7-3	TGTGCCAGCAGCACTTCGGGGATCCAAGAGACCCAGTACTTC	CASSTSGIQETQYF
.	.	TRBJ2-7	TRBV7-2	TGTGCCAGCAGCTTAGTCTCCGGCGGGGAAGTCGAGCAGTACTTC	CASSLVSGGEVEQYF
.	.	TRBJ1-3	TRBV11-2	TGTGCCAGCAGCCCACAGGGTCTCTCTGGAAACACCATATATTTT	CASSPQGLSGNTIYF
.	once	TRBJ2-2	TRBV28	TGTGCCAGCAGTTCCCCCGGAGCCCACACCGGGGAGCTGTTTTTT	CASSSPGAHTGELFF
.	few	TRBJ2-2	TRBV7-3	TGTGCCAGCAGCGCAGGGATCACCGGGGAGCTGTTTTTT	CASSAGITGELFF
.	.	TRBJ2-1	TRBV7-9	TGTGCCAGCAGGAGTAGAAGGAGATTGTACAATGAGCAGTTCTTC	CASRSRRRLYNEQFF
TRBD2	.	TRBJ2-3	TRBV28	TGTGCCAGCAGCGATCTCGGAGGGACTAGCGACACAGATACGCAGTATTTT	CASSDLGGTSDTDTQYF
TRBD2	.	TRBJ2-1	TRBV9	TGTGCCAGCAGCGTAGCTACCCCTAAAAAGAATCTAGCGGGAGTCTACAATGAGCAGTTCTTC	CASSVATPKKNLAGVYNEQFF
.	.	TRBJ2-1	TRBV1	TGCACCAGCAGCCAAGCTATAGAGGGCCGCAATGAGCAGTTCTTC	CTSSQAIEGRNEQFF
.	.	TRBJ1-2	TRBV18	TGTGCCAGCTCACCTTCGACATCTAACTATGGCTACACCTTC	CASSPSTSNYGYTF
TRBD1	.	TRBJ2-4	TRBV2	TGTGCCAGCATGTGGGTCGACAGGGCGGAAAACATTCAGTACTTC	CASMWVDRAENIQYF
TRBD2	few	TRBJ2-1	TRBV10-1	TGCGCCAGCAGTGATCCACTCCGACTAGCGGGAGGGACGAAAAGCTCCTACAATGAGCAGTTCTTC	CASSDPLRLAGGTKSSYNEQFF
TRBD2	.	TRBJ2-1	TRBV6-5	TGTGCCAGCAGTTACGCGGGAGCGGGGCAGTTCTTC	CASSYAGAGQFF
TRBD1	.	TRBJ2-7	TRBV5-4	TGTGCCAGCAGCTTGACAGGGGCCTCCTACGAGCAGTACTTC	CASSLTGASYEQYF
TRBD1	.	TRBJ2-1	TRBV5-4	TGTGCCAGCAGCTTGGTAGGGGGCGGCTACAATGAGCAGTTCTTC	CASSLVGGGYNEQFF
.	.	TRBJ1-5	TRBV19	TGTGCCAGTAGTATTACAGGGTTGCAGCCCCAGCATTTT	CASSITGLQPQHF
TRBD1	once	TRBJ1-1	TRBV11-3	TGTGCCAGCAGCTCCGGGACAGCTAACCCGAACACTGAAGCTTTCTTT	CASSSGTANPNTEAFF
TRBD1	.	TRBJ1-5	TRBV5-4	TGTGCCAGCAGTTCTGGACAGGACAATCAGCCCCAGCATTTT	CASSSGQDNQPQHF
TRBD1	few	TRBJ1-2	TRBV11-3	TGTGCCGGGCCCAAAGAGGGGGCCTACACCTTC	CAGPKEGAYTF
TRBD2	.	TRBJ2-2	TRBV19	TGTGCCAGTAGTATGATAGCGGGGCTTAACACCGGGGAGCTGTTTTTT	CASSMIAGLNTGELFF
TRBD1	.	TRBJ1-2	TRBV29-1	TGCAGCGTTGAAAAGGGAACAGGGGGTATCTATGGCTACACCTTC	CSVEKGTGGIYGYTF
.	.	TRBJ1-3	TRBV6-5	TGTGCCAGCAGTCCCCCTGAGTCGGGAAACACCATATATTTT	CASSPPESGNTIYF
.	.	TRBJ2-3	TRBV18	TGTGCCAGCTCACCCCGGGTGGGAATAGCGGCAGATACGCAGTATTTT	CASSPRVGIAADTQYF
.	.	TRBJ2-4	TRBV28	TGTGCCAGCAGTCCCGGGACACGGGTACGGTACTTC	CASSPGTRVRYF
.	.	TRBJ2-1	TRBV18	TGTGCCAGCTCAGCCGCTAGCGTTTCCTACAATGAGCAGTTCTTC	CASSAASVSYNEQFF
.	.	TRBJ2-5	TRBV11-3	TGTGCCAGCAGCGGCCAAGGGGGCCAAGAGACCCAGTACTTC	CASSGQGGQETQYF
.	.	TRBJ1-5	TRBV28	TGTGCCAGCAGTTTACGGTTGGGCAGCAATCAGCCCCAGCATTTT	CASSLRLGSNQPQHF
.	.	TRBJ2-7	TRBV5-1	TGCGCCAGCAGCTTGCAGGGGGGATCCTACGAGCAGTACTTC	CASSLQGGSYEQYF
TRBD1	.	TRBJ1-4	TRBV28	TGTGCCAGCAGGACTCAGACACAGGGGCCGAATGAAAAACTGTTTTTT	CASRTQTQGPNEKLFF
.	.	TRBJ1-5	TRBV28	TGTGCCAGCAGTTTTGGCCGACAGCCCAATCAGCCCCAGCATTTT	CASSFGRQPNQPQHF
TRBD1	.	TRBJ1-5	TRBV5-5	TGTGCCAGCAGCTTGGGACAGGGGGAGGGAAGTAAGCCCCAGCATTTT	CASSLGQGEGSKPQHF
TRBD2	.	TRBJ2-2	TRBV28	TGTGCCAGCAGTTTAGCGGGAGGGCGGGCCGGGGAGCTGTTTTTT	CASSLAGGRAGELFF
.	.	TRBJ2-6	TRBV18	TGTGCCAGCTCACCACTTATCTCTGGGGCCAACGTCCTGACTTTC	CASSPLISGANVLTF
.	.	TRBJ1-1	TRBV5-5	TGTGCCAGCAGCTTCGGCGGGGGTAATACTGAAGCTTTCTTT	CASSFGGGNTEAFF
.	once	TRBJ2-2	TRBV9	TGTGCCAGCAGCCCCTGGACAGTTGGAAACACCGGGGAGCTGTTTTTT	CASSPWTVGNTGELFF
.	.	TRBJ1-5	TRBV28	TGTGCCAGCAGTCCACAGGGATTAATCGAGCCCCAGCATTTT	CASSPQGLIEPQHF
.	.	TRBJ2-1	TRBV4-2	TGTGCCAGCAGCCAAGGAGGAGGGATGTCCCACAATGAGCAGTTCTTC	CASSQGGGMSHNEQFF